Following are 18 T cell receptor beta chains from one sample sequenced in a study of blood T cell repertoires in COVID-19 (TCRdb year 2020). To prepare the library, the immunoSEQ multiplex PCR assay was applied. TCRdb took this table from immuneACCESS and kept in-frame rearrangements with V and J called. Such tables lack part of the clones; where checked against another copy, unresolved V genes explain under half of the gap, and the rest is unexplained. For this sample there are approximately 59,000 clones; 89% appear just once. In total, the top ten clones hold about 18% of the sample. The source material was peripheral blood. The origin of the receptors is a human donor in a cohort sampled during active COVID-19.

The chain links TRBV2 to TRBJ1-1, with 9 bases fitting TRBD1. The CDR3 has 12 residues. Germline CDR1 SNHLY, CDR2 FYNNEI. V shed 11 bases and J 1 base; nucleotides not matched to a gene: 2. CDR3 loop: CAGQGRNTEAFF. The CDR3 nucleotides are TGTGCCGGACAGGGGAGGAACACTGAAGCTTTCTTT.

This clone was seen once. The rearrangement links TRBV24-1 to TRBJ1-2; D is unclear. The germline gives CDR1 KGHDR, CDR2 SFDVKD. Trimming removed 4 bases from V and 8 bases from J, with 16 bases in between. The CDR3 consists of 14 residues. In nucleotides, the CDR3 is TGTGCCACCAGTGACCCCGGGAGGACGGGGGGCTACACCTTC. This gives the protein CATSDPGRTGGYTF.

V and J are TRBV30 and TRBJ1-6; 10 nucleotides agree with TRBD1. Germline loops: CDR1 GTSNPN, CDR2 SVGIG (reference sequence). J lost 12 bases, V lost 5 bases, and 7 bases had no gene match. The CDR3 sequence is 13 residues long. This CDR3 reads CAWGQGVYQPLHF. CDR3 DNA: TGTGCCTGGGGACAGGGGGTGTATCAACCCCTCCACTTT.

This clone was recorded only once. This chain connects TRBV7-9 to TRBJ1-1, with TRBD1 matching over 11 bases. V was pared by 5 bases and J by 11 bases, with 4 bases of the junction left unmatched. Germline V gene data show CDR1 as SEHNR and CDR2 as FQNEAQ (reference sequence). The CDR3 spans 12 residues. In DNA form, the CDR3 reads TGTGCCAGCAGCGCGGACAGGGGGCATGCTTTCTTT. Its protein product is CASSADRGHAFF. The variable domain in full, with the rest retrieved from reference TRBV7-9 and TRBJ1-1, is DTGVSQNPRHKITKRGQNVTFRCDPISEHNRLYWYRQTLGQGPEFLTYFQNEAQLEKSRLLSDRFSAERPKGSFSTLEIQRTEQGDSAMYLCASSADRGHAFFGQGTRLTVV.

This rearrangement joins TRBV3-1 (or the pseudogene TRBV3-2) to TRBJ2-5, with D possibly TRBD2 on 6 matching bases. V gave up 1 base and J gave up 5 bases, with 11 bases separating them. Germline V gives CDR1 LGHDT, CDR2 YNNKEL (reference sequence). This CDR3 region has 14 residues. The CDR3 loop is CASSQGVRGETQYF. In nucleotides, the CDR3 is TGTGCCAGCAGCCAAGGGGTACGGGGGGAGACCCAGTACTTC.

V gene TRBV7-3 combines with J gene TRBJ2-5; 8 bases align to TRBD2. Germline trimming cut 2 bases from V and 4 bases from J; bases unmatched to any gene: 6. The CDR3 extends over 15 amino acids. Germline V gives CDR1 SGHTA, CDR2 FQGTGA. For the CDR3, the DNA is TGTGCCAGCAGCTTATACGGGGGGGCCTCAGAGACCCAGTACTTC. It is translated as CASSLYGGASETQYF.

This clone was observed once. The rearrangement links TRBV5-4 to TRBJ1-3; D may be TRBD1 (6 bases). Germline CDR1 SGHNT, CDR2 YYREEE (reference sequence). The CDR3 loop spans 15 amino acids. V was shortened by 4 bases and J by 0 bases, with 11 bases between the two germline ends. Here the CDR3 reads CASSPDRASGNTIYF. The CDR3 DNA is TGTGCCAGCAGCCCGGACAGAGCCTCTGGAAACACCATATATTTT.

The CDR3 DNA follows: TGTGCCTGGAGCGTCGGACAGGGGGCAACTAATGAAAAACTGTTTTTT. This sequence encodes CAWSVGQGATNEKLFF. The chain couples TRBV30 to TRBJ1-4, with 10 nucleotides matching TRBD1. V shed 3 bases, J shed 0 bases, and the junction held 4 bases outside the gene matches. The germline V gene has CDR1 GTSNPN and CDR2 SVGIG (reference sequence). The CDR3 contains 16 residues.

The chain uses TRBV9 and TRBJ1-5, with 9 bases fitting TRBD1. Germline values: CDR1 SGDLS, CDR2 YYNGEE. This CDR3 comprises 15 residues. With 0 bases clipped from V and 4 bases from J, the junction kept 2 bases outside the gene matches. Here the CDR3 reads CASSVGGQGNQPQHF. The CDR3 DNA reads TGTGCCAGCAGCGTAGGGGGACAGGGAAATCAGCCCCAGCATTTT.

This clone was seen a handful of times. This chain connects TRBV30 to TRBJ1-4, with TRBD1 matching over 7 bases. CDR1 is GTSNPN, CDR2 SVGIG, per germline (reference sequence). The CDR3 sequence is 14 residues long. Losses at the gene ends were 2 bases for V and 2 bases for J; bases not matched to a gene: 2. The CDR3 sequence is CAWSPGGTNEKLFF. CDR3 coding DNA: TGTGCCTGGAGTCCAGGGGGGACTAATGAAAAACTGTTTTTT.

This clone occurred once. CDR3 amino acids: CASSYGTATNEKLFF. The CDR3 nucleotides are TGTGCCAGCAGTTACGGGACAGCGACTAATGAAAAACTGTTTTTT. The chain joins TRBV6-6 to TRBJ1-4, with TRBD1 matching 7 bases. Looked up from germline, CDR1 is MNHNY and CDR2 is SVGAGI (reference sequence). The CDR3 runs 15 residues. Trimming took 2 bases from V and 2 from J; bases not matched to a gene: 2.

The V call is TRBV6-5, the J call TRBJ1-1; possibly TRBD1 for D (5 bases). The CDR3 runs 14 residues. Germline CDR1 MNHEY, CDR2 SVGAGI. V gave up 6 bases and J gave up 6 bases, with 17 bases separating them. This CDR3 reads CASSRDSYVPEAFF. The CDR3 DNA reads TGTGCCAGCAGCCGCGACAGCTACGTGCCTGAAGCTTTCTTT.

This chain uses TRBV4-2 with TRBJ1-1; D is perhaps TRBD1 (5 bases). Germline values: CDR1 LGHNA, CDR2 YNFKEQ. Trimming removed 6 bases from V and 4 bases from J, with 27 bases in between. This CDR3 has 18 amino acids. The CDR3 sequence: CASRRVGQVPELFTEAFF. DNA for the CDR3: TGTGCCAGCAGGAGAGTGGGGCAGGTCCCTGAGTTGTTCACTGAAGCTTTCTTT.

This chain uses TRBV28 with TRBJ1-2, with 11 bases identical to TRBD1. The CDR3 runs to 13 residues. The J segment lost 6 bases and the V segment lost 5 bases, leaving 2 bases of the junction unmatched. The germline V gene has CDR1 MDHEN and CDR2 SYDVKM. CDR3 region: CASSAGQGDGYTF. The CDR3 nucleotides read TGTGCCAGCAGTGCGGGACAGGGGGATGGCTACACCTTC.

The gene calls are TRBV2 and TRBJ2-2; 7 bases are shared with TRBD1. V dropped 8 bases and J dropped 0; count of bases not matched to a gene: 6. Germline values: CDR1 SNHLY, CDR2 FYNNEI. The CDR3 length is 15 residues. The CDR3 coding sequence is TGTGCCAGCGCAAAGACAGGGTCGAACACCGGGGAGCTGTTTTTT. Translation gives CASAKTGSNTGELFF.

The gene calls are TRBV7-9 and TRBJ2-3; 10 nucleotides match TRBD2. Per germline, CDR1 SEHNR and CDR2 FQNEAQ (reference sequence). V shed 5 bases and J 6 bases; nucleotides not matched to a gene: 5. CDR3 length equals 14 residues. The CDR3 DNA sequence: TGTGCCAGCAGCCAACTAGCGGGGCGCGATACGCAGTATTTT. This translates into CASSQLAGRDTQYF.

The chain links TRBV6-5 to TRBJ1-6; tentatively, D is TRBD1 (5 bases). V lost 0 bases, J lost 15 bases, and 9 bases lay in between. Germline loops: CDR1 MNHEY, CDR2 SVGAGI. The CDR3 length is 12 residues. The CDR3 sequence: CASSYSGGVLHF. DNA of the CDR3: TGTGCCAGCAGTTACTCCGGGGGGGTCCTCCACTTT.

This clone appeared a single time. The gene calls are TRBV19 and TRBJ1-5, with a weak D call TRBD1 (6 bases). This CDR3 spans 16 amino acids. The germline V gene has CDR1 LNHDA and CDR2 SQIVND (reference sequence). V dropped 0 bases and J dropped 7 bases, with 16 bases sitting between them. CDR3 nucleotide sequence: TGTGCCAGTAGTATAGATCCAGGGGCGCTGGGGCAGCCCCAGCATTTT. Translated, it gives CASSIDPGALGQPQHF.